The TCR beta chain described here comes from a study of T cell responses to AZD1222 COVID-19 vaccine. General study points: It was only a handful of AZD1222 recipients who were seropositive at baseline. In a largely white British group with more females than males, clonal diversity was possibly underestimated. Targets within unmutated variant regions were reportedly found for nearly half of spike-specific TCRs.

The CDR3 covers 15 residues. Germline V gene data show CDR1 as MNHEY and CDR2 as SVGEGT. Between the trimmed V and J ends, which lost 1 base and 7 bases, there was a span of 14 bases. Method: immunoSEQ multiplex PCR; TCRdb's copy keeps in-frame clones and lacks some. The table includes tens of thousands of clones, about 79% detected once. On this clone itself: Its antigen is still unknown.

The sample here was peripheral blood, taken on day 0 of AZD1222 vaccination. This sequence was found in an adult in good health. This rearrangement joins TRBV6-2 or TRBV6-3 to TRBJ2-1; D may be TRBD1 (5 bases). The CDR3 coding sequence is TGTGCCAGCAGTTACTGGGCAGGGTGGACGAATGAGCAGTTCTTC. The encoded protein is CASSYWAGWTNEQFF.